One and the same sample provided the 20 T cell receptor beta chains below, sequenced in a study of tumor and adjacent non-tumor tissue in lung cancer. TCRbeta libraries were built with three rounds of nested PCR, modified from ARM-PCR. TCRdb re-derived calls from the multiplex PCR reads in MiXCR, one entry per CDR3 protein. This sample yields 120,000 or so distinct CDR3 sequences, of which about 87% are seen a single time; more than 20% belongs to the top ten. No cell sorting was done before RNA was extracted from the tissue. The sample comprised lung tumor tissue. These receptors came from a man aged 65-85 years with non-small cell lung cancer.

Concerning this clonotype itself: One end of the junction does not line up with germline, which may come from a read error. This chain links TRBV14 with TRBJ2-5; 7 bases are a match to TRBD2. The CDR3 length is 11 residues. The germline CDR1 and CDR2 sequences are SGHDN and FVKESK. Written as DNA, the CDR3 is TGTACCAGCAACCAAGCGGGGACCCACTACTTC. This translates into CTSNQAGTHYF. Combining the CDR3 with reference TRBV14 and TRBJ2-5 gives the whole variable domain EAGVTQFPSHSVIEKGQTVTLRCDPISGHDNLYWYRRVMGKEIKFLLHFVKESKQDESGMPNNRFLAERTGGTYSTLKVQPAELEDSGVYFCTSNQAGTHYFGPGTRLLVL.

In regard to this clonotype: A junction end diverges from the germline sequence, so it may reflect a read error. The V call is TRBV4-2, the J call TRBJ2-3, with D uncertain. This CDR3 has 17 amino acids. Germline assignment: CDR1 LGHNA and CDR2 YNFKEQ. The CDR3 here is CAISQALSNRGTDTQYF. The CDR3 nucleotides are TGTGCCATCAGCCAAGCCCTCTCGAACCGAGGCACAGATACGCAGTATTTT.

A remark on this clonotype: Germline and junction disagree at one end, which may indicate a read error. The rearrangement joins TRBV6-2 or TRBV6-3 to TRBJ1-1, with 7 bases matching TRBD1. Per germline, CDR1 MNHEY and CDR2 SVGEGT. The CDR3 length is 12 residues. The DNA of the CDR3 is TGTGCCAGCAGGGACAGGAACACCGAAGTTTTCTTT. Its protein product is CASRDRNTEVFF.

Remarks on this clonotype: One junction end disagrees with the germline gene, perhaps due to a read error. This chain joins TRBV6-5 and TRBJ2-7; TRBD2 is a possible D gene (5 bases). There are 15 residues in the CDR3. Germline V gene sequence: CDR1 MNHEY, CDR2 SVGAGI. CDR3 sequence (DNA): TGTGCCAGCAATTACTCCAGTGGGGAGCCCTACGAGCAGTACTTC. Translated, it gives CASNYSSGEPYEQYF.

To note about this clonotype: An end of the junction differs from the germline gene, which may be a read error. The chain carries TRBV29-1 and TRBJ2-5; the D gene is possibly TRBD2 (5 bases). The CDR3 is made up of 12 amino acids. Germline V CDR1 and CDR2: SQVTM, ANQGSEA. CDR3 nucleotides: TGCAGCGTACAAGGACTCCCCGCTCATATCTACTTT. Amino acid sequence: CSVQGLPAHIYF.

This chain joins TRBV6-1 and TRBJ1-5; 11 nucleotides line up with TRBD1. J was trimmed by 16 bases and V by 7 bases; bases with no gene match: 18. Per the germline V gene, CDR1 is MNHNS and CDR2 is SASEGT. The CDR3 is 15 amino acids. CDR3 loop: CASNADRGHNQPHHF. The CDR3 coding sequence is TGTGCCAGCAACGCGGACAGGGGGCACAATCAGCCACATCATTTT.

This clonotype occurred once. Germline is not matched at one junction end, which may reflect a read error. CDR3 protein: CAGSDRTSGSKDRQFF. The CDR3 DNA reads TGTGCCGGCAGTGACAGGACTAGCGGGAGTAAGGATAGGCAGTTCTTC. V gene TRBV6-2 or TRBV6-3 combines with J gene TRBJ2-1; 13 positions match TRBD2. The length of the CDR3 is 16 residues. Germline V gene data show CDR1 as MNHEY and CDR2 as SVGEGT.

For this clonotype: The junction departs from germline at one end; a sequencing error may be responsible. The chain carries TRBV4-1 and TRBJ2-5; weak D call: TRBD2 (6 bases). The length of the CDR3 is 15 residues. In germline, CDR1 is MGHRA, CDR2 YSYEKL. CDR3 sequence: CASSQGLGSLWTQYF. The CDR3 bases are TGCGCCAGTAGCCAGGGACTCGGAAGCTTGTGGACCCAGTACTTC.

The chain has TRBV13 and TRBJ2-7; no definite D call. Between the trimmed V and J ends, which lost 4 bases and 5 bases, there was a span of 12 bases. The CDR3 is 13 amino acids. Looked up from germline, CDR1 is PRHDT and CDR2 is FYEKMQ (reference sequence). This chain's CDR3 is CASSSKTVDEQYF. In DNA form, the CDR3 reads TGTGCCAGCAGCTCAAAAACGGTGGACGAGCAGTACTTC.

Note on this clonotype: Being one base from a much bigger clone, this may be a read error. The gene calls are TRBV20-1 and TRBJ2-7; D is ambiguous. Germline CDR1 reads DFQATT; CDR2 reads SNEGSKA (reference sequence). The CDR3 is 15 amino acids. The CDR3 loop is CIARDQRAYSYEQYF. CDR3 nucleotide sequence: TGCATTGCTAGAGATCAACGGGCTTACTCCTACGAGCAGTACTTC.

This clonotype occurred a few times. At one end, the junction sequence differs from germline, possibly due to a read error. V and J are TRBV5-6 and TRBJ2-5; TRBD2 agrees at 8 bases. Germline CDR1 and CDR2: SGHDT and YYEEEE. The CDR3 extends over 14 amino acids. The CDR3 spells CASNLLGREETQYF. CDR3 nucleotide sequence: TGTGCCAGCAACTTGTTGGGGCGGGAGGAGACTCAGTACTTC.

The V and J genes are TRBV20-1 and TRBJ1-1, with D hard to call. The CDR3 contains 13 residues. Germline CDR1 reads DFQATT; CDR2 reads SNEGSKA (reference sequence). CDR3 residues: CSQIYGENTEAFF. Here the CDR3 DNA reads TGCTCTCAGATCTACGGGGAGAACACTGAAGCTTTCTTT.

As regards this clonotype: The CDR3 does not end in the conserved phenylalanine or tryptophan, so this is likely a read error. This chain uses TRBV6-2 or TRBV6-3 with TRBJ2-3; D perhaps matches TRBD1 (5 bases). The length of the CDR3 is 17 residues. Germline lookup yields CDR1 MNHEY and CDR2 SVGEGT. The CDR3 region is CDSSYPMTVGHQDTQYY. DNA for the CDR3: TGTGACAGCAGTTACCCGATGACAGTAGGCCACCAGGATACACAGTATTAT.

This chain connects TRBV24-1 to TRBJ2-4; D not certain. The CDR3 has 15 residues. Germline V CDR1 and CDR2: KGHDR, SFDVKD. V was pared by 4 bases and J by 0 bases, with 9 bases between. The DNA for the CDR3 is TGTGCCACCAGTGACTCGCATATAGCCAAAAACATTCAGTACTTC. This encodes CATSDSHIAKNIQYF.

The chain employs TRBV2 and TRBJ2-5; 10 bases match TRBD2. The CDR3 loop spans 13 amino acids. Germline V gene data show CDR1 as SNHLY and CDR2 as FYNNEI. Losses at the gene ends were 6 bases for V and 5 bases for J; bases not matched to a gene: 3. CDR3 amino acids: CASRPGLAETQYF. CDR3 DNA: TGTGCCAGCAGACCGGGACTAGCGGAGACCCAGTACTTC.

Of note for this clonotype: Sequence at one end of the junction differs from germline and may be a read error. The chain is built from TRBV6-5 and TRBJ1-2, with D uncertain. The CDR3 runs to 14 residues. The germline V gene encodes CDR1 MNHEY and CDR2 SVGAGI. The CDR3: CASTYPTLNYGYTF. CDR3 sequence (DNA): TGTGCCAGCACTTACCCGACGTTAAACTATGGCTACACCTTC.

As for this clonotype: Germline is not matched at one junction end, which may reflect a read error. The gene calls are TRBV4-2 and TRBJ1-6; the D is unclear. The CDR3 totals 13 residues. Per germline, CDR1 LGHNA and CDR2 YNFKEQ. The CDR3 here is CASKTSGNSPLQF. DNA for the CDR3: TGTGCCAGCAAGACCAGCGGTAATTCACCCCTCCAATTT.

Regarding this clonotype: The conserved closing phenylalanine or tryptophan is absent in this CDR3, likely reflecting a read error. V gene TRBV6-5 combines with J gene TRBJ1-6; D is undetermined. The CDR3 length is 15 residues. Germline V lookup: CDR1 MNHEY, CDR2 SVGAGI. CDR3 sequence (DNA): TGTACCAGCAGTTACTCCTCTCGGATTAATTCACCCCTCCACATT. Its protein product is CTSSYSSRINSPLHI.

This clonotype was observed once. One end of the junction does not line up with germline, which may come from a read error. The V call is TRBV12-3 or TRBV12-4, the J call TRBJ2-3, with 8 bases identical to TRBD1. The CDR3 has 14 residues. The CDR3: CASSYRQGTVTQYF. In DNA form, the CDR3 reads TGCGCCAGCAGCTACAGACAGGGGACAGTTACGCAGTATTTT.

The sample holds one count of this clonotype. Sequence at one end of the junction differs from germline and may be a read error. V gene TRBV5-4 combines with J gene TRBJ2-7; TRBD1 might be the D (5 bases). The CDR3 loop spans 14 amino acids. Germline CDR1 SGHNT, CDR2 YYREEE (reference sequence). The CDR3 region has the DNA TGTACCAGCAGCTTGGTCGGACAAGCCTACGAGCAGTACTTC. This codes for CTSSLVGQAYEQYF. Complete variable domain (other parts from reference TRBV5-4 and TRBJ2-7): ETGVTQSPTHLIKTRGQQVTLRCSSQSGHNTVSWYQQALGQGPQFIFQYYREEENGRGNFPPRFSGLQFPNYSSELNVNALELDDSALYLCTSSLVGQAYEQYFGPGTRLTVT.